Presented here are 17 T cell receptor beta chains from one specimen sequenced in a study of post-analysis software for immune sequencing data. No cognate antigen is known for these TCRs. Every TCR beta cDNA library bore unique molecular identifiers. TCRdb recomputed calls from the PCR reads with MiXCR, one row per CDR3 protein. The sample consists of roughly 800,000 distinct CDR3 sequences, around 50% of them appearing once. Broader study findings: TRBV segments more frequent in patients than in controls numbered roughly five and included TRBV5-6, TRBV5-1 and TRBV20-1.

Sequenced material: blood. These receptor sequences come from a girl aged 10 to 17 with multiple sclerosis.

The gene calls are TRBV20-1 and TRBJ2-7; D tentatively fits TRBD1 or TRBD2 (6 bases each). Germline CDR1 and CDR2: DFQATT and SNEGSKA (reference sequence). CDR3 length: 14 amino acids. Trimming cost V 0 bases and J 4 bases, with 13 bases left between them. The CDR3 coding sequence is TGCAGTGCTAGAGATGAGGGGGGAGCGTACGAGCAGTACTTC. Translation: CSARDEGGAYEQYF.

This clonotype was counted a few times. CDR3 sequence: CAISALAGGSSYNEQFF. The DNA of the CDR3 is TGTGCCATCAGTGCGCTAGCGGGAGGGAGCTCCTACAATGAGCAGTTCTTC. The J gene is TRBJ2-1, the V gene TRBV10-3; TRBD2 matches at 12 bases. V trimming: 4 bases; J trimming: 0 bases; junction bases outside the gene matches: 4. The CDR3 extends over 17 amino acids. Germline CDR1 is ENHRY and CDR2 is SYGVKD.

The rearrangement joins TRBV7-2 to TRBJ1-1, with a possible D match to TRBD1 (6 bases). Trimming took 5 bases from V and 0 from J, leaving 16 bases between them. Germline V CDR1 and CDR2: SGHTA, FQGNSA. The CDR3 has 16 residues. The CDR3 sequence: CASSPQGRLMNTEAFF. The CDR3 DNA reads as TGTGCCAGCAGCCCACAGGGAAGGCTCATGAACACTGAAGCTTTCTTT.

This chain connects TRBV27 to TRBJ2-1; D is unresolved. This CDR3 spans 12 amino acids. V was clipped by 8 bases and J by 3 bases, with 8 bases between them. Germline V gene lookup returns CDR1 MNHEY and CDR2 SMNVEV (reference sequence). The CDR3 sequence is CASQDVYNEQFF. CDR3 coding DNA: TGTGCCAGCCAGGACGTCTACAATGAGCAGTTCTTC.

This clonotype has only a few counts. The chain couples TRBV6-6 to TRBJ2-7; D is ambiguous. Germline CDR1 and CDR2: MNHNY and SVGAGI (reference sequence). Trimming stripped 2 bases from V and 4 bases from J, with 6 bases between. The CDR3 has 12 residues. The CDR3 coding sequence is TGTGCCAGCAGTTACGTCCCTTACGAGCAGTACTTC. Translation: CASSYVPYEQYF.

This clonotype was found once. The V and J genes are TRBV7-3 and TRBJ2-7, with D hard to call. V was pared by 4 bases and J by 3 bases, with 16 bases between. Germline V lookup: CDR1 SGHTA, CDR2 FQGTGA. The CDR3 length is 15 residues. CDR3 bases: TGTGCCAGCAGCTCCCGCGCCCCCCGGCTCTACGAGCAGTACTTC. It encodes CASSSRAPRLYEQYF. The entire variable domain, with the rest obtained from reference TRBV7-3 and TRBJ2-7, is as follows: GAGVSQTPSNKVTEKGKYVELRCDPISGHTALYWYRQSLGQGPEFLIYFQGTGAADDSGLPNDRFFAVRPEGSVSTLKIQRTERGDSAVYLCASSSRAPRLYEQYFGPGTRLTVT.

The genes are TRBV6-5 and TRBJ2-7; 14 nucleotides line up with TRBD2. V lost 0 bases and J lost 7; bases outside the gene matches: 11. The germline CDR1 and CDR2 sequences are MNHEY and SVGAGI. The length of the CDR3 is 18 residues. The CDR3 nucleotides are TGTGCCAGCAGTTACTCCGCGACTAGCGGGAGGGCTATCCATGAGCAGTACTTC. It codes for CASSYSATSGRAIHEQYF.

V usage is TRBV18 and J usage is TRBJ2-7; 7 bases fit TRBD1. The CDR3 contains 13 residues. Germline assignment: CDR1 KGHSH and CDR2 LQKENI. J lost 6 bases, V lost 0 bases, and 2 bases had no gene match. CDR3 nucleotide sequence: TGTGCCAGCTCACCACCGAACAGGGGCGAGCAGTACTTC. As protein: CASSPPNRGEQYF.

The chain recombines TRBV20-1 with TRBJ1-5; maybe TRBD1 (5 bases). Germline V gene data show CDR1 as DFQATT and CDR2 as SNEGSKA (reference sequence). This CDR3 has 13 amino acids. V was cut by 5 bases and J by 3 bases, with 11 bases left in between. The CDR3, as DNA: TGCAGTGCTGGGGGACCAGTCAATCAGCCCCAGCATTTT. This sequence encodes CSAGGPVNQPQHF.

The chain carries TRBV20-1 and TRBJ2-7; 7 nucleotides line up with TRBD1. Germline values: CDR1 DFQATT, CDR2 SNEGSKA (reference sequence). The CDR3 length is 16 residues. Trimming removed 5 bases from V and 0 bases from J; junction bases left unmatched: 13. Here the CDR3 reads CSAARPGQPRSYEQYF. For the CDR3, the DNA is TGCAGTGCTGCCCGTCCGGGACAGCCCCGCTCCTACGAGCAGTACTTC.

This clonotype was detected only a few times. The chain couples TRBV5-1 to TRBJ1-2; D is uncertain. Germline-derived CDR1 and CDR2 are SGHRS and YFSETQ. The CDR3 covers 13 residues. V lost 1 base, J lost 3 bases, and 7 bases lay in between. CDR3 sequence (DNA): TGCGCCAGCAGCTTGCAGCGGTACTATGGCTACACCTTC. This gives the protein CASSLQRYYGYTF. Supplemented by reference TRBV5-1 and TRBJ1-2, the full variable domain reads KAGVTQTPRYLIKTRGQQVTLSCSPISGHRSVSWYQQTPGQGLQFLFEYFSETQRNKGNFPGRFSGRQFSNSRSEMNVSTLELGDSALYLCASSLQRYYGYTFGSGTRLTVV.

V is TRBV20-1 and J is TRBJ2-3, with 8 bases lining up with TRBD2. In germline, CDR1 is DFQATT, CDR2 SNEGSKA (reference sequence). This CDR3 is built from 14 residues. J gave up 1 base and V 3 bases, and 3 bases lay outside the gene matches. CDR3 DNA sequence: TGCAGTGCTAGGAGCGGGAGAGGCACAGATACGCAGTATTTT. Amino acid sequence: CSARSGRGTDTQYF.

The chain uses TRBV5-1 and TRBJ2-7, with a weak D call TRBD1 (6 bases). The DNA end is a closer match to TRBJ2-5, so the J assignment may be wrong. This CDR3 spans 14 amino acids. CDR1 and CDR2 from the germline V gene are SGHRS and YFSETQ. Written as DNA, the CDR3 is TGCGCCAGCAGCCTCAACAGGGAGAGGGAGACCCAGTACTTC. It specifies CASSLNRERETQYF.

The V call is TRBV24-1, the J call TRBJ2-3; D ambiguous. This CDR3 spans 13 amino acids. The germline V gene has CDR1 KGHDR and CDR2 SFDVKD. V lost 5 bases and J 1 base, leaving 6 bases between the germline ends. As DNA, the CDR3 is TGTGCCACCAGTGGACCTGGCACAGATACGCAGTATTTT. It yields the protein CATSGPGTDTQYF.

This chain uses TRBV6-5 with TRBJ2-7; D ambiguous. The V gene's germline CDR1 is MNHEY and CDR2 SVGAGI. CDR3 size: 12 residues. V lost 8 bases to trimming and J lost 3 bases, with 11 bases between them. The CDR3 region has the DNA TGTGCCAGCCAAAACTGGGACTACGAGCAGTACTTC. It yields the protein CASQNWDYEQYF.

Turning to this clonotype: An end of the junction differs from the germline gene, which may be a read error. V usage is TRBV5-1 and J usage is TRBJ2-3; D call uncertain. Germline CDR1 and CDR2: SGHRS and YFSETQ. The CDR3 covers 14 residues. The CDR3 DNA sequence: TGCGCCAGCAGCTTGGAGGGCCGCACAGACACGCAGTATTTT. Its protein is CASSLEGRTDTQYF.

This clonotype was observed once. The chain combines TRBV20-1 with TRBJ2-7; D perhaps matches TRBD2 (6 bases). The V and J ends lost 5 bases and 1 base respectively, with 18 bases between them. Germline CDR1 DFQATT, CDR2 SNEGSKA (reference sequence). The CDR3 runs 15 residues. As DNA, the CDR3 is TGCAGTGCTTTGGGAGCGTCGGGAGCTTCCTACGAGCAGTACTTC. This translates into CSALGASGASYEQYF.